Described below is a single TCR beta chain sequence and its context. Its antigen is as yet unknown. Deletions cut 4 bases from V and 2 bases from J, with 13 bases between. Germline V gene sequence: CDR1 LGHNA, CDR2 YNFKEQ. The CDR3 length is 15 residues. This PCR relied on a set of 60 Vbeta primers and 13 Jbeta primers. Produced via immunoSEQ multiplex PCR; TCRdb's table is partial and in-frame only. Here the sample spans some 160,000 clones, roughly a tenth being singletons. This sample is drawn from a study of cytomegalovirus exposure and HLA in healthy donors. Study results and caveats: As a later analysis revealed, most CMV-associated TCR beta chains appeared HLA-restricted. Most TCR sequences were seen very rarely across donors, but some public TCRs occurred in many. In vitro experiments confirmed that three CMV-associated chains were specific for CMV antigens.

Sequenced sample: PBMCs. The chain couples TRBV4-2 to TRBJ2-3; tentative D call: TRBD2 (6 bases). The clonotype comes from a male donor in good health and CMV-seronegative. The CDR3 sequence: CASSPSALNTDTQYF. The CDR3 region has the DNA TGTGCCAGCAGCCCTAGCGCCTTAAACACAGATACGCAGTATTTT.